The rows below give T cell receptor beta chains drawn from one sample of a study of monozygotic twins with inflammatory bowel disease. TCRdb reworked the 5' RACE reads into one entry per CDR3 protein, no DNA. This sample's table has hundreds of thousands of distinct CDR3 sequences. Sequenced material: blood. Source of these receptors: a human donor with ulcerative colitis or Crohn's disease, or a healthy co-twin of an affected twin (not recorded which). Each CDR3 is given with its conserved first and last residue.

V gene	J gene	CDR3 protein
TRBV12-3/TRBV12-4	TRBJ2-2	CASRQGRGAGPRGTGELFF
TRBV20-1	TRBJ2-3	CSAREGRDTQYF
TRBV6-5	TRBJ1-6	CASSSQEASSPLHF
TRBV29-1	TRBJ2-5	CSVPWGRQRGGSGETQYF
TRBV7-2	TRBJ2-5	CASSLEAQETQYF
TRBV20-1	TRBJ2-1	CSVGQTLGGEQFF
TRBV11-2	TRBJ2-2	CASSLTSGVVGELFF
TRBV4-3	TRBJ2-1	CASSQDRLAVYNEQFF
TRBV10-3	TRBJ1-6	CAISDRVSYNSPLHF
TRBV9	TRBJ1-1	CASSVEAANTEAFF
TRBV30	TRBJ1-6	CAWREHGNSPLHF
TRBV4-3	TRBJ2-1	CASSPGLVVNEQFF
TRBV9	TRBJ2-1	CASSVEGYHPNEQFF